These 25 T cell receptor beta chains were all obtained from the same sample, sequenced in a study of cytomegalovirus exposure and HLA in healthy donors. Both 60 Vbeta primers and 13 Jbeta primers went into the PCR. This table comes from immunoSEQ multiplex PCR, and its TCRdb copy is limited to in-frame clones, with some not included. The data hold approximately 210,000 clones, with around 75% observed a single time. The sample consisted of PBMCs. The source of these receptors is a male donor in good health and CMV-seropositive.

The rearrangement uses TRBV5-6 and TRBJ1-5, with unresolved D. The CDR3 runs to 14 residues. V gave up 0 bases and J gave up 10 bases, with 14 bases separating them. Germline CDR1 and CDR2: SGHDT and YYEEEE. CDR3 sequence reads: CASSLGFGNRPQHF. CDR3 coding DNA: TGTGCCAGCAGCTTGGGCTTCGGGAATCGCCCCCAGCATTTT.

The chain employs TRBV28 and TRBJ2-7, with TRBD2 as a possible D gene (7 bases). The CDR3 totals 15 residues. V lost 0 bases and J lost 6, with 15 bases in between. CDR1 is MDHEN, CDR2 SYDVKM, per germline. CDR3 sequence reads: CASSLWRTVAGEQYF. The CDR3 nucleotides read TGTGCCAGCAGTTTATGGAGGACAGTAGCGGGCGAGCAGTACTTC.

This chain uses TRBV27 with TRBJ2-2, with TRBD2 identical over 10 bases. V trimming: 3 bases; J trimming: 6 bases; junction bases outside the gene matches: 7. Germline values: CDR1 MNHEY, CDR2 SMNVEV (reference sequence). This CDR3 is 16 amino acids long. CDR3 nucleotides: TGTGCCAGCAGTTTGGTATCTAGCGGGAGTTCCGGGGAGCTGTTTTTT. Translated, it gives CASSLVSSGSSGELFF.

The V call is TRBV28, the J call TRBJ1-2; TRBD1 matches at 7 bases. The CDR3 extends over 14 amino acids. The trim removed 9 bases at V and 4 bases at J, leaving 11 bases unmatched. Per germline, CDR1 MDHEN and CDR2 SYDVKM. CDR3 in DNA: TGTGCCAGTACGCCGGGACAGCCTTTCTATGGCTACACCTTC. Its protein product is CASTPGQPFYGYTF.

The chain links TRBV5-1 to TRBJ1-2; D gene ambiguous. From germline, CDR1 is SGHRS and CDR2 YFSETQ. Trimming pared 0 bases from V and 4 bases from J, leaving 13 bases between. This CDR3 comprises 15 residues. The CDR3 DNA reads TGCGCCAGCAGCTTGGCCGAGAGGAGTAGCTATGGCTACACCTTC. As protein: CASSLAERSSYGYTF.

This chain joins TRBV5-1 and TRBJ2-3; TRBD2 agrees at 8 bases. The germline gives CDR1 SGHRS, CDR2 YFSETQ. Germline trimming cut 1 base from V and 1 base from J; bases unmatched to any gene: 5. The CDR3 has 16 amino acids. The CDR3 spells CASSLTQTSGTDTQYF. In DNA, the CDR3 is TGCGCCAGCAGCTTGACACAGACTAGCGGCACAGATACGCAGTATTTT.

The chain recombines TRBV9 with TRBJ2-6, with a weak D call TRBD1 (5 bases). The V gene lost 1 base and the J gene lost 3 bases, with 11 bases spanning the gap. Germline V gene data show CDR1 as SGDLS and CDR2 as YYNGEE. The CDR3 is made up of 16 amino acids. CDR3 DNA: TGTGCCAGCAGCGTAATAGGGGCTGGTGGGGCCAACGTCCTGACTTTC. Its translation is CASSVIGAGGANVLTF.

J is TRBJ2-7 and V is TRBV21-1; TRBD1, the table's D call, lacks a check against the DNA. TRBV21-1 is a pseudogene locus. The CDR3 extends over 16 amino acids. The CDR3 DNA sequence: TGTGCCAGCCCTCCCGGACAGGGCCACCTTGGGGACGAGCAGTACTTC. This sequence encodes CASPPGQGHLGDEQYF.

The rearrangement links TRBV11-3 to TRBJ2-7; 10 bases match TRBD1. The CDR3 runs to 14 residues. The V and J ends lost 4 bases and 5 bases, in that order; junction bases with no gene match: 5. Germline assignment: CDR1 SGHNT and CDR2 YENEEA. The CDR3 DNA sequence: TGTGCCAGCAGCTCGGGACAGGGGTTCCACGAGCAGTACTTC. Encoded protein: CASSSGQGFHEQYF.

V is TRBV19 and J is TRBJ1-6; 7 bases align to TRBD1. Germline V gene lookup returns CDR1 LNHDA and CDR2 SQIVND (reference sequence). The CDR3 runs to 13 residues. Trimming took 5 bases from V and 5 from J; bases not matched to a gene: 0. The CDR3 spells CASSDRDNSPLHF. The CDR3 DNA reads TGTGCCAGTAGTGACAGGGATAATTCACCCCTCCACTTT.

V gene TRBV4-1 combines with J gene TRBJ2-5; TRBD2 is a possible D gene (7 bases). Germline CDR1 and CDR2: MGHRA and YSYEKL. Between the trimmed V and J ends, which lost 3 bases and 4 bases, there was a span of 18 bases. The CDR3 is made up of 16 amino acids. CDR3: CASSQVQGGLGETQYF. The CDR3 coding sequence is TGCGCCAGCAGCCAGGTACAGGGAGGGTTGGGAGAGACCCAGTACTTC.

Concerning this clone: One end of the junction fails to match germline, which may point to a read error. The V call is TRBV12-5, the J call TRBJ2-3; D is unclear. The germline gives CDR1 LGHNT, CDR2 FRNRAP. CDR3 length: 15 residues. The CDR3 is CASGLGRYSTDTQYF. CDR3 nucleotides: TGTGCTAGTGGTTTGGGGCGATACAGCACGGATACGCAGTATTTT.

The rearrangement uses TRBV5-4 and TRBJ2-1, with D perhaps matching TRBD1 (6 bases). Between the trimmed V and J ends, which lost 4 bases and 4 bases, there was a span of 21 bases. Germline-derived CDR1 and CDR2 are SGHNT and YYREEE (reference sequence). The CDR3 length is 17 residues. The CDR3 coding sequence is TGTGCCAGCAGCCTCGGCGGACAGAACCCACGTTACAATGAGCAGTTCTTC. Protein: CASSLGGQNPRYNEQFF.

This clone was observed a handful of times. The rearrangement uses TRBV7-2 and TRBJ1-2; 9 bases map to TRBD1. The CDR3 has 17 residues. Germline-derived CDR1 and CDR2 are SGHTA and FQGNSA. V lost 6 bases and J lost 7; bases outside the gene matches: 18. The CDR3 DNA sequence: TGTGCCAGCAGGAACCTACCGGGCTCGGGACAGGGCTCTGGCTACACCTTC. Residues: CASRNLPGSGQGSGYTF.

This clone was detected only once. This chain links TRBV7-8 with TRBJ1-5; TRBD1 is a possible D gene (5 bases). The germline gives CDR1 SGHVS, CDR2 FQNEAQ. V gave up 1 base and J gave up 2 bases, with 15 bases separating them. This CDR3 contains 17 residues. CDR3 nucleotide sequence: TGTGCCAGCAGCTTAGAAGGGGTTTGGGTACGCAATCAGCCCCAGCATTTT. Encoded protein: CASSLEGVWVRNQPQHF.

The V call is TRBV5-6, the J call TRBJ1-4, with 8 bases aligning to TRBD1. Germline CDR1 and CDR2: SGHDT and YYEEEE. The CDR3 is made up of 15 amino acids. V was pared by 3 bases and J by 7 bases, with 8 bases of the junction left unmatched. Here the CDR3 DNA reads TGTGCCAGCAGCTCTACGACAGGGGCGGTTGAAAAACTGTTTTTT. This gives the protein CASSSTTGAVEKLFF.

The chain recombines TRBV9 with TRBJ2-6; 7 bases align to TRBD1. J was trimmed by 3 bases and V by 3 bases; bases with no gene match: 3. The CDR3 extends over 15 amino acids. The germline CDR1 and CDR2 sequences are SGDLS and YYNGEE. CDR3 nucleotides: TGTGCCAGCAGCGAACAGGGGTATGGGGCCAACGTCCTGACTTTC. Protein product: CASSEQGYGANVLTF.

This clone was counted between two and nine times. The gene calls are TRBV19 and TRBJ2-5, with unresolved D. The length of the CDR3 is 12 residues. CDR1 and CDR2 from the germline V gene are LNHDA and SQIVND (reference sequence). Trimming took 1 base from V and 2 from J, leaving 2 bases between them. CDR3 protein: CASSIAQETQYF. The CDR3 bases are TGTGCCAGTAGTATAGCTCAAGAGACCCAGTACTTC.

This chain connects TRBV7-2 to TRBJ1-1; TRBD1 matches 10 bases. The CDR3 is made up of 17 amino acids. Losses at the gene ends were 5 bases for V and 4 bases for J; bases not matched to a gene: 13. Germline lookup yields CDR1 SGHTA and CDR2 FQGNSA. This CDR3 reads CASSLDRGPSRGTEAFF. CDR3 nucleotides: TGTGCCAGCAGCCTCGACAGGGGGCCCAGCAGGGGCACTGAAGCTTTCTTT.

This chain links TRBV27 with TRBJ1-5; D possibly corresponds to TRBD1 (5 bases). V lost 3 bases to trimming and J lost 8 bases, with 17 bases between them. CDR1 and CDR2 (germline): MNHEY, SMNVEV (reference sequence). CDR3 size: 15 residues. The CDR3 reads CASSFYRTEREPQHF. The CDR3 bases are TGTGCCAGCAGTTTCTACAGGACCGAAAGGGAGCCCCAGCATTTT.

Turning to this clone: Since no conserved phenylalanine or tryptophan closes the CDR3, a read error is the likely cause. The limits of the CDR3 on the DNA are not certain, so only TCRdb's listed CDR3 is given. The chain is built from TRBV6-1 and TRBJ1-5; TRBD1, the table's D call, was not compared with the DNA. The CDR3 has 11 residues if both end residues are counted. Germline values: CDR1 MNHNS, CDR2 SASEGT. The CDR3 sequence: CASSDVGTGEV.

The gene calls are TRBV4-2 and TRBJ2-7; TRBD1 matches 10 bases. V lost 0 bases and J lost 5; bases outside the gene matches: 7. The length of the CDR3 is 16 residues. In germline, CDR1 is LGHNA, CDR2 YNFKEQ. The CDR3 spells CASSQDQGTGANEQYF. CDR3 sequence (DNA): TGTGCCAGCAGCCAAGATCAAGGGACAGGGGCTAACGAGCAGTACTTC.

This clone was counted once. The chain couples TRBV11-3 to TRBJ1-1, with D uncertain. CDR1 is SGHNT and CDR2 is YENEEA in the germline V gene. V was pared by 3 bases and J by 0 bases, with 5 bases between. The CDR3 length is 13 residues. The CDR3 spells CASSLRMNTEAFF. The CDR3 DNA is TGTGCCAGCAGCTTGAGAATGAACACTGAAGCTTTCTTT.

The J gene is TRBJ1-1, the V gene TRBV5-3; 8 bases agree with TRBD1. TRBV5-3 has ORF status, its function being uncertain. There are 14 residues in the CDR3. With 4 bases clipped from V and 5 bases from J, the junction kept 7 bases outside the gene matches. The CDR3 DNA follows: TGTGCCAGAAGCAGACAGGGGAATCGGACTGAAGCTTTCTTT. It is translated as CARSRQGNRTEAFF.

This clone has only one observation. The junction shows a germline mismatch at one end, possibly a read error. CDR3: CASSPPTGEETRYF. The DNA for the CDR3 is TGTGCCAGCAGCCCGCCGACAGGGGAAGAGACCCGGTACTTC. The gene calls are TRBV7-2 and TRBJ2-5; 8 nucleotides agree with TRBD1. Germline assignment: CDR1 SGHTA and CDR2 FQGNSA. This CDR3 has 14 amino acids.